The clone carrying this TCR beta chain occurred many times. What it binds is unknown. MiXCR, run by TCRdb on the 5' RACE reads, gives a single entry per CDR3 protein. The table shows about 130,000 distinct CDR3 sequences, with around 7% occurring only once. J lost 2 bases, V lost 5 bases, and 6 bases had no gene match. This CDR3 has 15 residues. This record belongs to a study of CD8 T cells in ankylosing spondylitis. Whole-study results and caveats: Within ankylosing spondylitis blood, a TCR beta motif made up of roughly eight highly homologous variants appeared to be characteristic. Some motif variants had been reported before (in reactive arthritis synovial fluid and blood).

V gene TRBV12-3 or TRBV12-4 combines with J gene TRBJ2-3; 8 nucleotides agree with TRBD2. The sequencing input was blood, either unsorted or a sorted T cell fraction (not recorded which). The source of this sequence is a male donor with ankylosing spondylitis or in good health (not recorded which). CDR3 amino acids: CASSTAGGVTDTQYF. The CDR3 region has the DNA TGTGCCAGCAGTACCGCCGGGGGGGTCACAGATACGCAGTATTTT.